This section outlines one TCR beta chain sequence together with its context. What antigen it recognizes has not been identified. Per-base qualities were not stored, and no clone one base away is much larger. This sample stems from a study of T cells after yellow fever vaccination (dated by TCRdb to between 2018 and 2020). As for the study more broadly: The SMART-Seq v4 Ultra Low Input RNA kit was used to prepare libraries from fractions with low cell numbers. To follow T-cell clones before and after both primary and booster YFV17D yellow fever vaccination, bulk TCR alpha and beta repertoires underwent longitudinal sequencing. Blood was collected at multiple timepoints before and after primary and secondary immunization, and bulk PBMC replicates and cell subsets were isolated. Two healthy male donors, one aged 18 to 30 and one aged 30 to 40 years, were included in the cohort. The paper's findings and limits, for the study overall: The study included only two donors, which limits how far the findings can be generalized. The secondary T-cell response was found to be weaker but faster than the primary response, with a peak reached on day 5 rather than on day 15. After the booster, most clones that had expanded after primary vaccination were detected again (approximately 97% of CD4 and 88% of CD8), suggesting broad maintenance of memory. A small share of clonotypes occurred in both CD4 and CD8 compartments, likely arising from convergent recombination. FACS-sorted repertoires could contain abundant contaminating clonotypes from the bulk population, so computational filtering was required.

The germline V gene (reference sequence) gives CDR1 as LNHDA and CDR2 as SQIVND. V lost 3 bases and J lost 6 bases; the stretch between them is 8 bases long. The CDR3 runs 13 residues from the cysteine to the phenylalanine. The entry retains the CDR3 DNA only, 39 bases that are in frame from base 1. This sample was sequenced with an Illumina NovaSeq 6000. Synthesis of TCR cDNA relied on 5'RACE template switching, a step that introduced a universal primer site along with unique molecular identifiers. Priming of cDNA synthesis was performed from both the TCR alpha and TCR beta constant segments. Two PCR steps were used to amplify libraries, with sample barcodes and sequencing adapters being added in the second step. Sequencing of the libraries was done on either Illumina HiSeq 2500 (2x100 bp) or NovaSeq (2x150 bp). As for how the authors treated the data: Demultiplexing of reads and collapsing into UMI consensus sequences were performed with MIGEC, and V(D)J alignment was carried out with MiXCR. Vaccine-responding clonotypes were defined with edgeR using replicate PBMC samples, requiring FDR below 0.01 and a log2 fold change above 5 up to day 15. CD4 or CD8 identity was assigned to each bulk clonotype according to whether the clonotype was present at higher abundance in the sequenced CD4 repertoire or the sequenced CD8 repertoire. TCRdb trimmed public reads at Q25 via fastp, called clones via MiXCR and kept in-frame beta chains. Rows are unified per CDR3 protein, each entry keeping the most common DNA and genes. The V and J calls and clone size come from TCRdb's table, not from the authors' own analysis. This sample is represented by hundreds of thousands of distinct CDR3 sequences; more than 3% of them were singletons. The ten largest clones take up 20% to 30% of the sample.

The sample's treatment or condition label, in plain terms: live attenuated yellow fever vaccine strain. Two biological replicates of bulk PBMCs were collected at each blood-draw timepoint. A standard Ficoll-Paque protocol was used to isolate PBMCs from peripheral blood. TriZol was used to extract RNA from bulk PBMCs, CD4 and CD8 fractions, and dextramer-positive and dextramer-negative fractions. The material was PBMCs, obtained on the day of the yellow fever booster vaccination. The sequence was obtained from a man aged 18-30 years who received the YFV17D yellow fever vaccine. This chain is built from TRBV19 and TRBJ2-2, with the D segment identity uncertain. The nucleotides read TGTGCCAGTAGTATGAGGAGTTCCGGGGAGCTGTTTTTT. Its protein is CASSMRSSGELFF.